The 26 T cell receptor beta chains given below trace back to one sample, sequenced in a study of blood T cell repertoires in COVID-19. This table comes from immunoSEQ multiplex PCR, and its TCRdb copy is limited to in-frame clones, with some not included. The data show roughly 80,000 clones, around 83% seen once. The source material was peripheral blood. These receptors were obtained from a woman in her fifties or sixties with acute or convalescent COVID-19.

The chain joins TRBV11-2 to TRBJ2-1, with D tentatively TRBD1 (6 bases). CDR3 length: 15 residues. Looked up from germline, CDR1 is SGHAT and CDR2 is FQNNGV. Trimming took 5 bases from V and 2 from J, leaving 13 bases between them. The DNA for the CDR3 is TGTGCCAGCAGCCCGCCTGGGGGCGCCTACAATGAGCAGTTCTTC. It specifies CASSPPGGAYNEQFF.

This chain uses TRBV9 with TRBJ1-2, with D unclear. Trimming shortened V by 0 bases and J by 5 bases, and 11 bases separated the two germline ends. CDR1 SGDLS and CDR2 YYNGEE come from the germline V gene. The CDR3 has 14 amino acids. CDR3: CASSVEPGGYGYTF. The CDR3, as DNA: TGTGCCAGCAGCGTAGAACCGGGTGGGTATGGCTACACCTTC.

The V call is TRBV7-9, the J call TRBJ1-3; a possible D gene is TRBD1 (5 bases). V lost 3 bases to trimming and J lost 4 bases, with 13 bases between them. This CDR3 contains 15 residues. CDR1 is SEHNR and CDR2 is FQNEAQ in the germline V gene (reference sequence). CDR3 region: CASSFGGGSGNTIYF. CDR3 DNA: TGTGCCAGCAGCTTTGGGGGAGGTTCGGGAAACACCATATATTTT.

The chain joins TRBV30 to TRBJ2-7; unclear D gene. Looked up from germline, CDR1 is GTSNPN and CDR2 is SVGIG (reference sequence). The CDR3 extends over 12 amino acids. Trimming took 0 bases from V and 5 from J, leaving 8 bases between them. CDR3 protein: CAWSVQSNEQYF. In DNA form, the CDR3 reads TGTGCCTGGAGTGTACAGTCTAACGAGCAGTACTTC.

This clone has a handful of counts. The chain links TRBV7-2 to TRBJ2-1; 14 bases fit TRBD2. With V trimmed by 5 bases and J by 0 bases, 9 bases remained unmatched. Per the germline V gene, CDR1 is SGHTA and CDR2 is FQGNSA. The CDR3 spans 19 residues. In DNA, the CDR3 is TGTGCCAGCAGCACCCGGACTAGCGGGGGGCCGAGCTCCTACAATGAGCAGTTCTTC. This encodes CASSTRTSGGPSSYNEQFF.

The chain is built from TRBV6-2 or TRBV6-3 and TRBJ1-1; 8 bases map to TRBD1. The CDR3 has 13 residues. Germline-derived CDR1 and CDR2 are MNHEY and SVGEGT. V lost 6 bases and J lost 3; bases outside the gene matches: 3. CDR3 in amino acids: CASSGQGYTEAFF. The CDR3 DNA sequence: TGTGCCAGCAGCGGACAGGGATACACTGAAGCTTTCTTT.

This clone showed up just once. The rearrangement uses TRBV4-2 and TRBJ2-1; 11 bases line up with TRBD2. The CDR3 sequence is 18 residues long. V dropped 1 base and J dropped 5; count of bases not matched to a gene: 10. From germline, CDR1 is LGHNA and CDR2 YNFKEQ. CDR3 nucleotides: TGTGCCAGCAGCCAAGTTCCGTTCGGGACTAGCGGTCACAATGAGCAGTTCTTC. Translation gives CASSQVPFGTSGHNEQFF.

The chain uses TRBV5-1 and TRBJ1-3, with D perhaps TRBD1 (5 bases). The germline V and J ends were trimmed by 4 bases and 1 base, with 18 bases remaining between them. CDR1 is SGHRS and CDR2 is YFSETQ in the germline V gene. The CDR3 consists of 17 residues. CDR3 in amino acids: CASSLSPAQGSGNTIYF. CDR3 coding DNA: TGCGCCAGCAGCCTTTCCCCAGCCCAGGGATCTGGAAACACCATATATTTT. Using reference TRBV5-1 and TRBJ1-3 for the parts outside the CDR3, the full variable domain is KAGVTQTPRYLIKTRGQQVTLSCSPISGHRSVSWYQQTPGQGLQFLFEYFSETQRNKGNFPGRFSGRQFSNSRSEMNVSTLELGDSALYLCASSLSPAQGSGNTIYFGEGSWLTVV.

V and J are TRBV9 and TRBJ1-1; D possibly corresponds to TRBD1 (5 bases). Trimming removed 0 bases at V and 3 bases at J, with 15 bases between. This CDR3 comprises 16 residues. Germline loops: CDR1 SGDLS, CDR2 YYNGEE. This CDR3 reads CASSVGTGMAYTEAFF. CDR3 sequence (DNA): TGTGCCAGCAGCGTAGGAACAGGTATGGCATACACTGAAGCTTTCTTT. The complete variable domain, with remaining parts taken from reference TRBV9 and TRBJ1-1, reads DSGVTQTPKHLITATGQRVTLRCSPRSGDLSVYWYQQSLDQGLQFLIQYYNGEERAKGNILERFSAQQFPDLHSELNLSSLELGDSALYFCASSVGTGMAYTEAFFGQGTRLTVV.

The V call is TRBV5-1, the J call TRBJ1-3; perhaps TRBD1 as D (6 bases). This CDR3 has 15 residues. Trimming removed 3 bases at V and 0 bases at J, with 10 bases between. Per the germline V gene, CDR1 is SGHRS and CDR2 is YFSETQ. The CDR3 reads CASSSGHTSGNTIYF. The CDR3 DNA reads TGCGCCAGCAGCTCGGGACATACCTCTGGAAACACCATATATTTT.

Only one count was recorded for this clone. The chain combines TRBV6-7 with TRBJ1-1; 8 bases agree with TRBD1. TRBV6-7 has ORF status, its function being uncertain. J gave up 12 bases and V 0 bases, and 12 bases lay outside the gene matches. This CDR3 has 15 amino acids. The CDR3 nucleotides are TGTGCCAGCAGTTACTCGGATAGGAGGACAGGGAGGACTTTCTTT. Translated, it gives CASSYSDRRTGRTFF.

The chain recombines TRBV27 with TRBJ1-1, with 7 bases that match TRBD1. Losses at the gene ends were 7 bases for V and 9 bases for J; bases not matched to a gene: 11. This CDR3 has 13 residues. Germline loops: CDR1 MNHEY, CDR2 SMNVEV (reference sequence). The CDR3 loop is CASKSRDREQAFF. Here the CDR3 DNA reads TGTGCCAGCAAATCCCGGGACAGAGAGCAAGCTTTCTTT.

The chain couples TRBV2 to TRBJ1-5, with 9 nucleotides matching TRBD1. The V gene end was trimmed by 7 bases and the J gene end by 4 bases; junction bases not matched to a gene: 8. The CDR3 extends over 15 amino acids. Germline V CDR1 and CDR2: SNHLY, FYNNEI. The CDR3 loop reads CASNYRTGDNQPQHF. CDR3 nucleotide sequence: TGTGCCAGCAATTACCGGACAGGGGATAATCAGCCCCAGCATTTT. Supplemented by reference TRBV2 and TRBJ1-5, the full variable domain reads EPEVTQTPSHQVTQMGQEVILRCVPISNHLYFYWYRQILGQKVEFLVSFYNNEISEKSEIFDDQFSVERPDGSNFTLKIRSTKLEDSAMYFCASNYRTGDNQPQHFGDGTRLSIL.

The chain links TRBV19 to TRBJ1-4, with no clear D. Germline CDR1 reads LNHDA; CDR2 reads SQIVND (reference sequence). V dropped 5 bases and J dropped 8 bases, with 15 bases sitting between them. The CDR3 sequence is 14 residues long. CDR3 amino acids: CASSPPGVTEKLFF. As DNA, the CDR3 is TGTGCCAGTAGTCCCCCCGGGGTAACGGAAAAACTGTTTTTT.

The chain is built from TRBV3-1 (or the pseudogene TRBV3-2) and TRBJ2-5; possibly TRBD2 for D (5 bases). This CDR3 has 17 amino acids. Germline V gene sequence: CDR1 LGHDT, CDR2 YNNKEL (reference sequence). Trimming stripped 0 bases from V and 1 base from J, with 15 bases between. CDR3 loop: CASSQDHGGSPQETQYF. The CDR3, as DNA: TGTGCCAGCAGCCAAGATCACGGAGGATCCCCCCAAGAGACCCAGTACTTC.

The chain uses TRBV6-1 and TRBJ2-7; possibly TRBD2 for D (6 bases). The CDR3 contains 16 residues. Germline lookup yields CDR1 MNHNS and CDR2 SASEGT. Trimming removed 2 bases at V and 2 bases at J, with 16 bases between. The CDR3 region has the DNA TGTGCCAGCAGTGAAATCGGGCGGGATAGGCCCTACGAGCAGTACTTC. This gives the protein CASSEIGRDRPYEQYF.

CDR3 in DNA: TGTGCCAGCAGTTACGGTCGGACAGGGAATCAGCCCCAGCATTTT. This encodes CASSYGRTGNQPQHF. This rearrangement joins TRBV6-5 to TRBJ1-5; 8 bases are shared with TRBD1. The CDR3 consists of 15 residues. The V gene end was trimmed by 2 bases and the J gene end by 4 bases; junction bases not matched to a gene: 4. Germline V gene sequence: CDR1 MNHEY, CDR2 SVGAGI.

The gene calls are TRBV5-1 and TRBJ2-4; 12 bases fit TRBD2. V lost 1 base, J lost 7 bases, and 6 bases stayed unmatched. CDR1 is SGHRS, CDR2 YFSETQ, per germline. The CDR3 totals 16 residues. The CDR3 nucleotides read TGCGCCAGCAGCTTGACCCTAGCGGGAGGGCCGAACATTCAGTACTTC. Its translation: CASSLTLAGGPNIQYF.

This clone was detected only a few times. For the CDR3, the DNA is TGTGCCAGCAGCCTAGACTATGAGCAGTTCTTC. Protein product: CASSLDYEQFF. V and J are TRBV5-4 and TRBJ2-1; D not certain. V was shortened by 4 bases and J by 8 bases, with 7 bases between the two germline ends. The CDR3 has 11 residues. Germline V gene lookup returns CDR1 SGHNT and CDR2 YYREEE (reference sequence).

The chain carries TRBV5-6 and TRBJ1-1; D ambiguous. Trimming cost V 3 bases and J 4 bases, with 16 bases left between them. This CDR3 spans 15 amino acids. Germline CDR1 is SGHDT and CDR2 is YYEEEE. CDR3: CASSSRGVGFTEAFF. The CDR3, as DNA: TGTGCCAGCAGCTCCCGGGGAGTTGGGTTCACTGAAGCTTTCTTT.

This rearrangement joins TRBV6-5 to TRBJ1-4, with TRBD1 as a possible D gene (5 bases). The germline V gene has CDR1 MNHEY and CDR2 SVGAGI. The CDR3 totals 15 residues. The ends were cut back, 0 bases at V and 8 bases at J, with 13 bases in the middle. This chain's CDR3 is CASSYSRSEGEKLFF. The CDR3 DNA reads TGTGCCAGCAGTTACTCAAGGTCGGAGGGGGAAAAACTGTTTTTT.

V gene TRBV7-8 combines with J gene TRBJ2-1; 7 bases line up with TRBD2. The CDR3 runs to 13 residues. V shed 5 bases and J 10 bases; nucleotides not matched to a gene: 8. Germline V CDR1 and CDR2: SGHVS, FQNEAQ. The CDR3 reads CASSNRHSGEQFF. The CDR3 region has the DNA TGTGCCAGCAGCAACAGGCATAGCGGGGAGCAGTTCTTC.

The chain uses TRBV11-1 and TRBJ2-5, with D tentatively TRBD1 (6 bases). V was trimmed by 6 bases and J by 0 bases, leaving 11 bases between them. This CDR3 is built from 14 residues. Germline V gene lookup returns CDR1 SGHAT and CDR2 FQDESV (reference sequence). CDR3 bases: TGTGCCAGCAGGCAAGACAGGTACCAAGAGACCCAGTACTTC. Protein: CASRQDRYQETQYF.

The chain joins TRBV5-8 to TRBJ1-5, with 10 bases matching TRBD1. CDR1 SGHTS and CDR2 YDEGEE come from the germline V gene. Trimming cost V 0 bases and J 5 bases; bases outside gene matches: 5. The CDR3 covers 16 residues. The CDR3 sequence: CASSLGDRGQDQPQHF. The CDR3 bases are TGTGCCAGCAGCTTGGGGGACAGGGGTCAGGATCAGCCCCAGCATTTT.

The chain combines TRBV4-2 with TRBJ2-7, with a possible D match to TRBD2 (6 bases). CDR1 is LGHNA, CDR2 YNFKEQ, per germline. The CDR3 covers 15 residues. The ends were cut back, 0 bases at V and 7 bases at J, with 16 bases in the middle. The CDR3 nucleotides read TGTGCCAGCAGCCAAGAACTTGGAGGGGTAGGAGAGCAGTACTTC. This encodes CASSQELGGVGEQYF.

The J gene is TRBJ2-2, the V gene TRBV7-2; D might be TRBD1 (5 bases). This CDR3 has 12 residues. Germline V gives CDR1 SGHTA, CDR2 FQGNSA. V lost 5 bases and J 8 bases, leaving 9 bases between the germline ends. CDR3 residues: CASSTQGGELFF. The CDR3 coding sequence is TGTGCCAGCAGCACCCAGGGAGGGGAGCTGTTTTTT. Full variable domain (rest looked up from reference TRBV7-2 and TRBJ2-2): GAGVSQSPSNKVTEKGKDVELRCDPISGHTALYWYRQSLGQGLEFLIYFQGNSAPDKSGLPSDRFSAERTGGSVSTLTIQRTQQEDSAVYLCASSTQGGELFFGEGSRLTVL.